This TCR beta chain was retrieved from a study of cytomegalovirus exposure and HLA in healthy donors. This PCR relied on a set of 60 Vbeta primers and 13 Jbeta primers. The authors' processing: The count from a later analysis was tens of millions of unique TCR beta chains, roughly 11 million of them shared. Sequenced by immunoSEQ multiplex PCR; TCRdb stores in-frame clones only, minus some. V and J calls and clone size are given by that table; D and trimming were obtained from the DNA. This table holds some 90,000 clones, about four fifths found once. Per germline, CDR1 LNHDA and CDR2 SQIVND (reference sequence). The V segment lost 5 bases and the J segment 4 bases; nucleotides outside the gene matches: 5. The CDR3 contains 14 residues.

Input material: PBMCs. This chain links TRBV19 with TRBJ2-7; 10 nucleotides agree with TRBD2. The sequence was obtained from a man between 50 and 59 years old in good health and CMV-seropositive. CDR3 nucleotide sequence: TGTGCCAGTAGTTCTAGCGGGAGTTGGTACGAGCAGTACTTC. Its translation is CASSSSGSWYEQYF.